This note documents a single TCR beta chain sequence. Sequenced by immunoSEQ multiplex PCR; TCRdb stores in-frame clones only, minus some. The data show some 270,000 clones, 80% to 90% seen once. This sample was taken from a study of blood T cell repertoires in COVID-19. The specimen was peripheral blood. This receptor was taken from a woman in her 70s with acute or convalescent COVID-19.

CDR3 DNA: TGTGCCAGCAGTTACCCCAGGACAGGGGACGGCTACACCTTC. Translated, it gives CASSYPRTGDGYTF. The chain carries TRBV6-6 and TRBJ1-2, with 9 bases lining up with TRBD1. Unmatched junction bases numbered 6, after V lost 2 bases and J lost 8 bases. The germline V gene has CDR1 MNHNY and CDR2 SVGAGI (reference sequence). The CDR3 extends over 14 amino acids.